This T cell receptor (beta chain) came from a study of high-grade serous ovarian cancer treatment subgroups. Study summary: Samples averaged around 14,000 reads and roughly 7,700 unique TCR beta rearrangements.

Study-level points and caveats: Repertoire similarity ranged about 0.1 to 0.79 between tumors of one patient.

Losses at the gene ends were 1 base for V and 0 bases for J; bases not matched to a gene: 2. CDR1 is SGHVS and CDR2 is FNYEAQ in the germline V gene. This CDR3 is built from 15 residues. Comments on this clone: Its antigen remains unknown.

Repertoires were generated with immunoSEQ multiplex PCR, while TCRdb's copy carries only in-frame clones and drops some. The sample yields several thousand clones, around 79% seen once. The tumor samples were collected prior to definitive surgery or chemotherapy. This receptor was identified in a human donor with high-grade serous ovarian cancer. Sequencing used tumor tissue. The chain employs TRBV7-6 and TRBJ2-7, with 8 nucleotides matching TRBD1. The CDR3: CASSLGQGSSYEQYF. CDR3 in DNA: TGTGCCAGCAGCTTAGGACAGGGGAGCTCCTACGAGCAGTACTTC.